Below, one TCR beta chain is given with its context. Its specificity is not known. The source of the sample is a study of blood T cells in healthy people across ages. General study findings and limits: A roughly linear fall in TCR beta diversity per million T cells was seen with increasing age. There were more naive CD4+ cells and higher diversity in long-lived donors than in aged donors.

Each sample used at least 6 million PBMCs. The authors ran a second PCR of 7 to 11 cycles using a sample-barcoded 5' primer and a J-beta primer mix. Each cDNA molecule received a tag from a template-switch adaptor that had 12 random nucleotides. A single record per CDR3 protein comes from TCRdb applying MiXCR to the 5' RACE reads. The data hold more than 1.4 million distinct CDR3 sequences, with approximately 40% observed a single time. This CDR3 comprises 13 residues. This clonotype originated in a woman aged 18-35 years in good health. This sequence joins TRBV21-1 and TRBJ2-3. TRBV21-1 is marked as a pseudogene. The sequenced material came from blood. CDR3 protein: CASSKAPTDTQYF. DNA for the CDR3: TGTGCCAGCAGCAAAGCCCCCACAGATACGCAGTATTTT.